This entry lists 31 T cell receptor beta chains sequenced from one sample in a study of technical replicates of blood from several donors. TCRdb's table, derived via immunoSEQ multiplex PCR, lists solely in-frame clones and lacks some. The sample lists 75,000 to 100,000 clones, roughly 94% occurring once. Source material: T cells isolated from PBMCs. Receptor source: a human donor in good health.

This clone came up once. The chain employs TRBV28 and TRBJ1-5; D not certain. This CDR3 is 15 amino acids long. Between the trimmed V and J ends, which lost 6 bases and 3 bases, there was a span of 15 bases. Germline loops: CDR1 MDHEN, CDR2 SYDVKM. CDR3 loop: CASRGVSVFNQPQHF. CDR3 DNA: TGTGCCAGCAGGGGCGTTTCGGTTTTCAATCAGCCCCAGCATTTT.

The chain combines TRBV11-2 with TRBJ2-1, with unresolved D. Looked up from germline, CDR1 is SGHAT and CDR2 is FQNNGV. The CDR3 loop spans 13 amino acids. V lost 0 bases and J lost 7, with 7 bases in between. DNA of the CDR3: TGTGCCAGCAGCTTAGATCGGGTAAATGAGCAGTTCTTC. Translation: CASSLDRVNEQFF.

The V call is TRBV7-2, the J call TRBJ1-2, with D tentatively TRBD1 (5 bases). The ends were cut back, 8 bases at V and 6 bases at J, with 10 bases in the middle. Germline values: CDR1 SGHTA, CDR2 FQGNSA. The CDR3 has 11 amino acids. The CDR3 nucleotides are TGTGCCAGCTTCAGGGTCCATGGCTACACCTTC. As protein: CASFRVHGYTF. Using reference TRBV7-2 and TRBJ1-2 for the parts outside the CDR3, the full variable domain is GAGVSQSPSNKVTEKGKDVELRCDPISGHTALYWYRQSLGQGLEFLIYFQGNSAPDKSGLPSDRFSAERTGGSVSTLTIQRTQQEDSAVYLCASFRVHGYTFGSGTRLTVV.

The J gene is TRBJ2-2, the V gene TRBV27; D is perhaps TRBD2 (5 bases). This CDR3 has 15 residues. Per the germline V gene, CDR1 is MNHEY and CDR2 is SMNVEV (reference sequence). With 0 bases removed from V and 3 bases from J, the gap between germline ends came to 8 bases. The CDR3 region is CASSLSAEYTGELFF. CDR3 bases: TGTGCCAGCAGTTTATCAGCGGAGTACACCGGGGAGCTGTTTTTT.

This chain uses TRBV6-5 with TRBJ1-3; D might be TRBD1 (5 bases). V shed 4 bases and J shed 0 bases, with 10 bases lying between them. Germline-derived CDR1 and CDR2 are MNHEY and SVGAGI. CDR3 length equals 15 residues. The CDR3, as DNA: TGTGCCAGCAGTTCTACAGGAACCTCTGGAAACACCATATATTTT. Amino acids: CASSSTGTSGNTIYF.

This chain uses TRBV19 with TRBJ2-5; TRBD1 aligns across 7 bases. Germline values: CDR1 LNHDA, CDR2 SQIVND (reference sequence). The CDR3 runs 15 residues. Germline trimming cut 1 base from V and 4 bases from J; bases unmatched to any gene: 6. CDR3 DNA sequence: TGTGCCAGTAGTATAGCCGACAGGGCTAGAGAGACCCAGTACTTC. Amino acids: CASSIADRARETQYF.

This chain joins TRBV28 and TRBJ2-7, with unresolved D. This CDR3 is built from 15 residues. Germline V gene sequence: CDR1 MDHEN, CDR2 SYDVKM. Trimming cost V 3 bases and J 6 bases, with 18 bases left between them. The CDR3 region has the DNA TGTGCCAGCAGTTTCAGCCTTAGAGTAAGGAGCGAGCAGTACTTC. Protein: CASSFSLRVRSEQYF. Drawing the rest from reference TRBV28 and TRBJ2-7, the complete variable domain is DVKVTQSSRYLVKRTGEKVFLECVQDMDHENMFWYRQDPGLGLRLIYFSYDVKMKEKGDIPEGYSVSREKKERFSLILESASTNQTSMYLCASSFSLRVRSEQYFGPGTRLTVT.

CDR3 nucleotide sequence: TGTGCCAGCAGCTTAGGGGGCGCCTACTACGAGCAGTACTTC. Amino acids: CASSLGGAYYEQYF. The rearrangement joins TRBV7-9 to TRBJ2-7; TRBD1 might be the D (5 bases). The V gene lost 1 base and the J gene lost 3 bases, with 10 bases spanning the gap. In germline, CDR1 is SEHNR, CDR2 FQNEAQ (reference sequence). This CDR3 has 14 residues.

The V call is TRBV5-1, the J call TRBJ2-2; no firm D call. V lost 1 base to trimming and J lost 7 bases, with 8 bases between them. The CDR3 is 13 amino acids. Germline CDR1 and CDR2: SGHRS and YFSETQ. The CDR3 spells CASSLNLVGELFF. The CDR3 region has the DNA TGCGCCAGCAGCTTGAATCTTGTCGGGGAGCTGTTTTTT.

The J gene is TRBJ2-7, the V gene TRBV10-3; D perhaps matches TRBD2 (5 bases). Germline CDR1 ENHRY, CDR2 SYGVKD. The V end lost 0 bases, the J end lost 2 bases, and 11 bases lay between the germline ends. This CDR3 region has 15 residues. The CDR3 bases are TGTGCCATCAGTGAGTCTCTAGCACCAACCTACGAGCAGTACTTC. Protein: CAISESLAPTYEQYF.

The V gene is TRBV4-2, the J gene TRBJ1-2; 7 positions agree with TRBD1. This CDR3 is built from 15 residues. The junction had 6 bases not matched to a gene; V was cut back by 1 base and J by 4 bases. Germline V gene lookup returns CDR1 LGHNA and CDR2 YNFKEQ. The CDR3 reads CASSQGGTAIYGYTF. The DNA of the CDR3 is TGTGCCAGCAGCCAAGGAGGGACAGCCATCTATGGCTACACCTTC.

The J gene is TRBJ2-1, the V gene TRBV6-6; 7 bases are a match to TRBD1. This CDR3 has 15 residues. The germline V gene encodes CDR1 MNHNY and CDR2 SVGAGI (reference sequence). V lost 2 bases and J lost 4; bases outside the gene matches: 5. In nucleotides, the CDR3 is TGTGCCAGCAGTTACGGCAGGGGGATTTACAATGAGCAGTTCTTC. Encoded protein: CASSYGRGIYNEQFF.

The chain recombines TRBV27 with TRBJ2-1, with D possibly being TRBD2 (6 bases). There are 16 residues in the CDR3. Germline lookup yields CDR1 MNHEY and CDR2 SMNVEV (reference sequence). The V end was cut by 5 bases, the J end by 2 bases, with 16 bases between. CDR3 coding DNA: TGTGCCAGCAGTCACTTGGGGGTAGCGGCCTACAATGAGCAGTTCTTC. Protein sequence: CASSHLGVAAYNEQFF.

The chain is built from TRBV6-5 and TRBJ1-2, with 8 bases matching TRBD1. The CDR3 runs to 13 residues. V was pared by 2 bases and J by 6 bases, with 2 bases of the junction left unmatched. In germline, CDR1 is MNHEY, CDR2 SVGAGI. The CDR3 DNA sequence: TGTGCCAGCAGTTACCCGGGACAGGATGGCTACACCTTC. Its protein product is CASSYPGQDGYTF.

J is TRBJ1-6 and V is TRBV5-6, with unresolved D. V gave up 4 bases and J gave up 7 bases, with 18 bases separating them. Looked up from germline, CDR1 is SGHDT and CDR2 is YYEEEE. CDR3 length equals 16 residues. CDR3 nucleotides: TGTGCCAGCAGCCCCTTGGGGAGGGAAGGCAATTCACCCCTCCACTTT. Amino acids: CASSPLGREGNSPLHF.

The genes are TRBV6-5 and TRBJ1-2; TRBD1 aligns across 8 bases. The trim removed 7 bases at V and 8 bases at J, leaving 6 bases unmatched. CDR3 length: 12 residues. CDR1 is MNHEY, CDR2 SVGAGI, per germline. This CDR3 reads CASTRTGTGYTF. CDR3 bases: TGTGCCAGCACCCGGACAGGGACCGGCTACACCTTC.

V and J are TRBV30 and TRBJ1-2, with D possibly TRBD1 on 6 matching bases. V was shortened by 0 bases and J by 7 bases, with 18 bases between the two germline ends. Germline CDR1 reads GTSNPN; CDR2 reads SVGIG (reference sequence). The CDR3 spans 15 residues. The CDR3 loop reads CAWSVSRQAPSGYTF. CDR3 bases: TGTGCCTGGAGTGTATCTCGACAGGCCCCTTCTGGCTACACCTTC.

The genes are TRBV19 and TRBJ1-1; TRBD1 aligns across 10 bases. The germline gives CDR1 LNHDA, CDR2 SQIVND (reference sequence). Losses at the gene ends were 1 base for V and 5 bases for J; bases not matched to a gene: 4. The CDR3 is 15 residues long. The CDR3 region has the DNA TGTGCCAGTAGTATAGGACAGGGGGCAAGGACTGAAGCTTTCTTT. It specifies CASSIGQGARTEAFF.

V usage is TRBV6-1 and J usage is TRBJ2-5; no clear D. Germline CDR1 MNHNS, CDR2 SASEGT. The CDR3 is made up of 13 amino acids. V was clipped by 2 bases and J by 7 bases, with 11 bases between them. The CDR3, as DNA: TGTGCCAGCAGTGAAAATCTGAGAACGACCCAGTACTTC. It encodes CASSENLRTTQYF.

The chain carries TRBV11-2 and TRBJ1-6; D possibly corresponds to TRBD1 (6 bases). Trimming shortened V by 1 base and J by 2 bases, and 12 bases separated the two germline ends. Looked up from germline, CDR1 is SGHAT and CDR2 is FQNNGV. This CDR3 is built from 17 residues. CDR3 DNA sequence: TGTGCCAGCAGCTTAGGTCGGGGGGCGACCTATAATTCACCCCTCCACTTT. This translates into CASSLGRGATYNSPLHF.

The chain combines TRBV28 with TRBJ1-3, with 12 bases aligning to TRBD1. Germline V lookup: CDR1 MDHEN, CDR2 SYDVKM. V gave up 6 bases and J gave up 8 bases; unmatched junction bases: 8. The CDR3 totals 15 residues. The CDR3 spells CASSVPGQGADTIYF. The DNA of the CDR3 is TGTGCCAGCAGCGTGCCGGGACAGGGGGCAGACACCATATATTTT.

This clone has only one observation. The chain recombines TRBV18 with TRBJ2-3, with TRBD1 identical over 7 bases. From germline, CDR1 is KGHSH and CDR2 LQKENI. V gave up 3 bases and J gave up 1 base; unmatched junction bases: 4. This CDR3 is built from 15 residues. The CDR3 here is CASSPRQGGTDTQYF. The CDR3 nucleotides are TGTGCCAGCTCACCTCGACAGGGCGGCACAGATACGCAGTATTTT. Full variable domain (missing parts from reference TRBV18 and TRBJ2-3): NAGVMQNPRHLVRRRGQEARLRCSPMKGHSHVYWYRQLPEEGLKFMVYLQKENIIDESGMPKERFSAEFPKEGPSILRIQQVVRGDSAAYFCASSPRQGGTDTQYFGPGTRLTVL.

The CDR3 is CASRQNTNYGYTF. DNA of the CDR3: TGTGCCAGTAGACAGAACACTAACTATGGCTACACCTTC. The J gene is TRBJ1-2, the V gene TRBV6-1; D possibly corresponds to TRBD1 (5 bases). The CDR3 sequence is 13 residues long. Per the germline V gene, CDR1 is MNHNS and CDR2 is SASEGT. V was shortened by 9 bases and J by 0 bases, with 11 bases between the two germline ends.

The V gene is TRBV4-1, the J gene TRBJ2-7; the match to TRBD2 covers 8 bases. The CDR3 totals 15 residues. From germline, CDR1 is MGHRA and CDR2 YSYEKL. V shed 0 bases, J shed 4 bases, and the junction held 5 bases outside the gene matches. The chain's CDR3 is CASSQESGRWYEQYF. The CDR3 DNA is TGCGCCAGCAGCCAAGAGAGCGGGAGATGGTACGAGCAGTACTTC.

The CDR3 loop reads CASSVGPPRDEQYF. The CDR3 DNA follows: TGTGCCAGCAGCGTAGGTCCCCCGCGGGACGAGCAGTACTTC. The chain recombines TRBV9 with TRBJ2-7; TRBD2 is a possible D gene (5 bases). The CDR3 is 14 residues long. Trimming took off 0 bases at V and 5 bases at J, with 12 bases between the two ends. Germline CDR1 is SGDLS and CDR2 is YYNGEE.

The J gene is TRBJ1-5, the V gene TRBV19; 7 bases align to TRBD1. Germline V lookup: CDR1 LNHDA, CDR2 SQIVND (reference sequence). With 1 base clipped from V and 0 bases from J, the junction kept 6 bases outside the gene matches. The CDR3 runs to 17 residues. The CDR3 DNA is TGTGCCAGTAGTATAGCGTTTAGACAGGGTAGCAATCAGCCCCAGCATTTT. Its protein product is CASSIAFRQGSNQPQHF.

V gene TRBV4-2 combines with J gene TRBJ2-5; 13 nucleotides align to TRBD2. The J segment lost 5 bases and the V segment lost 3 bases, leaving 9 bases of the junction unmatched. In germline, CDR1 is LGHNA, CDR2 YNFKEQ. The CDR3 contains 17 residues. The CDR3 spells CASSHGTSGGALETQYF. The CDR3 coding sequence is TGTGCCAGCAGCCACGGCACTAGCGGGGGGGCCTTGGAGACCCAGTACTTC.

V is TRBV15 and J is TRBJ2-3, with D possibly being TRBD1 (6 bases). Germline loops: CDR1 LNHNV, CDR2 YYDKDF (reference sequence). The CDR3 loop spans 14 amino acids. Between the trimmed V and J ends, which lost 3 bases and 3 bases, there was a span of 10 bases. In DNA form, the CDR3 reads TGTGCCACCAGCAGGGCACAGGGAACAGATACGCAGTATTTT. Its protein product is CATSRAQGTDTQYF. Full variable domain (missing parts from reference TRBV15 and TRBJ2-3): DAMVIQNPRYQVTQFGKPVTLSCSQTLNHNVMYWYQQKSSQAPKLLFHYYDKDFNNEADTPDNFQSRRPNTSFCFLDIRSPGLGDTAMYLCATSRAQGTDTQYFGPGTRLTVL.

This CDR3 is CASSQEADRATNEKLFF. The CDR3 DNA reads as TGCGCCAGCAGCCAAGAAGCCGACAGGGCAACTAATGAAAAACTGTTTTTT. The rearrangement links TRBV4-1 to TRBJ1-4; TRBD1 agrees at 7 bases. J gave up 0 bases and V 0 bases, and 4 bases lay outside the gene matches. Germline loops: CDR1 MGHRA, CDR2 YSYEKL. This CDR3 has 17 amino acids.

The gene calls are TRBV30 and TRBJ2-7, with D uncertain. Germline V gene lookup returns CDR1 GTSNPN and CDR2 SVGIG (reference sequence). The CDR3 has 13 amino acids. V shed 0 bases and J shed 3 bases, with 9 bases lying between them. The CDR3: CAWSVWPGYEQYF. The DNA for the CDR3 is TGTGCCTGGAGTGTGTGGCCTGGCTACGAGCAGTACTTC. Full variable domain (remainder filled in from reference TRBV30 and TRBJ2-7): SQTIHQWPATLVQPVGSPLSLECTVEGTSNPNLYWYRQAAGRGLQLLFYSVGIGQISSEVPQNLSASRPQDRQFILSSKKLLLSDSGFYLCAWSVWPGYEQYFGPGTRLTVT.

This rearrangement joins TRBV10-2 to TRBJ2-3, with 9 positions matching TRBD2. The CDR3 has 16 residues. CDR1 is WSHSY and CDR2 is SAAADI in the germline V gene. With 7 bases clipped from V and 4 bases from J, the junction kept 12 bases outside the gene matches. CDR3 region: CASTVGSGGLSDTQYF. The CDR3 bases are TGCGCCAGCACTGTTGGTAGCGGGGGCTTATCAGATACGCAGTATTTT.